This T cell receptor (beta chain) was profiled in a study of blood T cell repertoires in COVID-19 (dated by TCRdb to about 2020). Context from the whole study: The collaborator samples originated in the United States, Italy and Spain and spanned the acute and convalescent phases of COVID-19. The material from the prospective study consisted of cDNA or gDNA derived from T cells, B-cell-depleted T cells, or PBMCs. Deeply sampled blood TCRbeta repertoires from subjects exposed to, actively infected with, or recovered from COVID-19 were included in the dataset. The repertoires were released in a freely available public database intended as a resource for research on the immune response to SARS-CoV-2. The samples were drawn from two sources: the first 160 participants of the ongoing ImmuneRACE study, and over 1,000 subjects contributed by 6 global collaborators. A de-identified subject ID, COVID-19 status, age in years and sex were almost always included in the sample metadata. Where available, HLA class I and class II types were obtained from metadata supplied by the sample provider rather than from assay-based typing. What the research found in general, with its limitations: Clinical and demographic metadata were provided uncurated, with the amount varying by source and participant.

TCRbeta CDR3 regions were amplified from genomic DNA by means of the immunoSEQ Assay, a bias-controlled multiplex PCR. The authors' pipeline ran thus. The number of nucleated cells in each sample was estimated by amplification of reference gene primers within the assay. To quantify the absolute abundance of each unique TCRbeta CDR3 rearrangement, sequence reads were collapsed and filtered. Productive Simpson clonality was computed per sample as the square root of Simpson's diversity index over productive rearrangements. Entries here come from immuneACCESS through TCRdb and include only in-frame sequences with V and J called. Some clones fail to appear in such tables; in the studies checked, an unresolved V gene covers under half of the shortfall, and the cause of the remainder is unknown. The V and J calls and the clone size are those of that table, but D and trimming were determined from the DNA. The sample yields over 150,000 clones; about 88% were counted once. 0.45% to 0.6% of the sample comes from the top ten.

On this clone: Its specific antigen is unknown. No per-base quality is available; no much larger clone lies one base away.

In Seattle, one collaborating source enrolled patients while the infection was active and tracked those patients longitudinally over the course of disease. Each collaborating institution followed its own protocols to collect whole blood in K2EDTA tubes. Collaborator samples were shipped for TCRbeta analysis as frozen whole blood, isolated PBMCs, or DNA extracted from either sample type. The CDR3 has 16 amino acids, counting the end cysteine and phenylalanine. CDR3 DNA is the only sequence kept; it has 48 bases, read in frame from the first base. Clipping removes 1 base from V and 2 bases from J, with 5 as the unmatched junction base count. Looking up the germline V gene (reference sequence) yields CDR1 MNHEY and CDR2 SMNVEV.

The source of this sequence is a man between 60 and 70 years old with COVID-19, enrolled during active disease. This chain is built from TRBV27 and TRBJ2-7; the central 10 bases match TRBD2. Sample: peripheral blood. The DNA sequence follows: TGTGCCAGCAGTTTATGGGCTAGCGGGGGAACCTACGAGCAGTACTTC. Its protein product is CASSLWASGGTYEQYF.